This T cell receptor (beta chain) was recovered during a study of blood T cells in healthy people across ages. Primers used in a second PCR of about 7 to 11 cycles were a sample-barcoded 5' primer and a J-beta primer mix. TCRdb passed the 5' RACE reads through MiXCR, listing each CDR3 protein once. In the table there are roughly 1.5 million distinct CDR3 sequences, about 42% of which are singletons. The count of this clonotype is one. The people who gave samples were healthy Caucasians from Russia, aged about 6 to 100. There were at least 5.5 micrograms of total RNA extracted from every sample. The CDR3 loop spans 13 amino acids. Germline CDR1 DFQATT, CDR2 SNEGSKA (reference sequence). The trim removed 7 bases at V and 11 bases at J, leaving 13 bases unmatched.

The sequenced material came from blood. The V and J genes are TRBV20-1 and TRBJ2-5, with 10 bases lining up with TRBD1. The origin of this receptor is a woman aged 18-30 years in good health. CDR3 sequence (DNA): TGCAGTGGGGGACAGGGGTACTACAATGAGCAGTACTTC. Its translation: CSGGQGYYNEQYF.